This TCR beta chain was retrieved from a study of beta chain features in type 1 diabetes. Study findings and constraints: In all four CD4+ subsets, TCRB CDR3 length was significantly, moderately reduced in type 1 diabetes.

The CDR3 has 17 amino acids. Germline lookup yields CDR1 LGHNA and CDR2 YSLEER. Trimming stripped 0 bases from V and 2 bases from J, with 17 bases between. Expressed TCRB transcripts were sequenced after all isolated RNA was converted to cDNA. Here immunoSEQ multiplex PCR was the method, and the copy in TCRdb shows in-frame clones only, minus some. The table has about 370,000 clones, around 10% seen once; the top ten hold 0.55% to 0.75%. This clone was observed a few times. Its antigen is unidentified. The sequencing sample was made of central memory CD4+ T cells from blood. The V call is TRBV4-3, the J call TRBJ2-7; possibly TRBD2 for D (5 bases). This TCR was sampled from a man younger than 45 with type 1 diabetes. The CDR3 DNA is TGCGCCAGCAGCCAAGAAGTGGCTAGCAGCAGACCCTACGAGCAGTACTTC. Encoded protein: CASSQEVASSRPYEQYF.